This TCR beta chain derives from a study of long-term antiretroviral therapy in people with HIV. General observations from the study: Pre-ART expanded TRB clones stayed dominant throughout, though often decreasing after ART. Spans of CDR3 length were tighter for HIV repertoires than for controls.

Every sample had about 0.9-11 million cryopreserved PBMC in it before DNA extraction. Trimming removed 3 bases at V and 11 bases at J, with 12 bases between. The CDR3 extends over 12 amino acids. Germline V gene sequence: CDR1 MNHNS, CDR2 SASEGT. Survey level was the resolution at which the v3.0 immunoSEQ assay ran. TCRdb's copy holds only in-frame clones and misses some; the assay was immunoSEQ multiplex PCR. The sample lists tens of thousands of clones; roughly 96% were seen once. About this clone: Antigen: not known.

The chain has TRBV6-1 and TRBJ2-3, with a tentative D call TRBD1 (5 bases). Here the sequenced sample was unsorted PBMCs, taken 6 to 6.5 years after starting antiretroviral therapy. The origin of this receptor is a young man with HIV. CDR3 in DNA: TGTGCCAGCAGTGAGCTGTGGACACGGCAGTATTTT. It is translated as CASSELWTRQYF.